The source of this TCR beta chain is a study of blood T cell repertoires in COVID-19. The table came from immunoSEQ multiplex PCR; TCRdb's copy has only in-frame clones and leaves some out. This table has roughly 380,000 clones, 87% appearing once. Residents of about two dozen US areas, aged 18 to 89 years, made up the participants. Cohorts were assigned according to the clinical history that participants reported. This clone has more than one count but fewer than ten. Trimming pared 3 bases from V and 6 bases from J, leaving 11 bases between. The CDR3 extends over 13 amino acids. Germline values: CDR1 LGHNT, CDR2 FRNRAP.

Sequencing was performed on PBMCs or T cells enriched from blood (not recorded which). The chain uses TRBV12-5 and TRBJ2-5; the D gene is possibly TRBD2 (5 bases). The TCR was taken from a man aged 30 to 39 who had recovered from COVID-19. The CDR3 sequence is CASGLSGLKTQYF. The CDR3 DNA is TGTGCTAGTGGTTTAAGCGGCCTGAAGACCCAGTACTTC.